This TCR beta chain was sequenced in a study of tumor and adjacent non-tumor tissue in lung cancer. This sample's RNA came from whole unsorted tissue. More than 3 cm separated this lung sample from the edge of the tumor. The library came from three nested PCR rounds adapted from ARM-PCR protocols. A single record per CDR3 protein comes from TCRdb applying MiXCR to the multiplex PCR reads. Here the sample spans around 40,000 distinct CDR3 sequences, 60% being singletons. The TCR was taken from a man between 50 and 59 years old with non-small cell lung cancer. The sequenced material came from distant non-tumor lung tissue.

In DNA, the CDR3 is TGTGCCAGCAGCATACAGGGGGCCGATGAGCAGTTCTTC. Amino acid sequence: CASSIQGADEQFF. The chain couples TRBV5-4 to TRBJ2-1; 9 nucleotides agree with TRBD1. Germline lookup yields CDR1 SGHNT and CDR2 YYREEE (reference sequence). This CDR3 spans 13 amino acids. V was pared by 4 bases and J by 8 bases, with 4 bases of the junction left unmatched.